A selection of T cell receptor beta chains follows, all from one sample in a study of cytotoxic CD8 clonotypes in ibrutinib-treated CLL. Method: immunoSEQ multiplex PCR; TCRdb's copy keeps in-frame clones and lacks some. The table has roughly 180,000 clones, about 84% seen once. The sequencing used PBMCs, collected after 24 months of ibrutinib treatment. The receptors were gathered from a human donor with chronic lymphocytic leukemia. The CDR3 runs from the conserved cysteine through the conserved F or W. Each record gives: clone size, V gene, CDR3 length, J gene, D gene, CDR3 protein, CDR3 DNA. A D gene is named only where the DNA matches it firmly. Size is omitted from some rows. Given values are once, few, many or a class for expanded clones.

NA,TRBV7-9,14,TRBJ2-3,TRBD2,CASSRGEDRDTQYF,TGTGCCAGCAGCCGGGGGGAGGATAGAGATACGCAGTATTTT
once,TRBV12-5,14,TRBJ1-1,NA,CASGLGWMNTEAFF,TGTGCTAGTGGTTTGGGGTGGATGAACACTGAAGCTTTCTTT
NA,TRBV7-9,15,TRBJ2-6,NA,CASSLTGTGANVLTF,TGTGCCAGCAGCTTAACGGGGACTGGGGCCAACGTCCTGACTTTC
many,TRBV19,15,TRBJ1-1,NA,CASSIRGWGNTEAFF,TGTGCCAGTAGTATAAGGGGATGGGGGAACACTGAAGCTTTCTTT
NA,TRBV6-5,13,TRBJ2-3,NA,CASSSGGIDTQYF,TGTGCCAGCAGTTCCGGGGGCATAGATACGCAGTATTTT
NA,TRBV18,17,TRBJ2-3,TRBD2,CASSPSSGRPSTDTQYF,TGTGCCAGCTCACCATCTAGCGGGAGGCCCAGCACAGATACGCAGTATTTT
NA,TRBV27,13,TRBJ2-7,TRBD1,CASSFSGQGKQYF,TGTGCCAGCAGTTTTTCGGGACAGGGGAAGCAGTACTTC
once,TRBV6-1,14,TRBJ2-5,NA,CASSPHRAQETQYF,TGTGCCAGCTCCCCCCATAGGGCCCAAGAGACCCAGTACTTC
NA,TRBV11-2,12,TRBJ1-1,TRBD1,CASNGQGTEAFF,TGTGCCAGCAACGGACAGGGGACTGAAGCTTTCTTT
NA,TRBV9,15,TRBJ2-5,NA,CASSGDGNIQETQYF,TGTGCCAGCAGTGGGGACGGCAATATCCAAGAGACCCAGTACTTC
NA,TRBV2,14,TRBJ1-5,TRBD1,CASDRVGSNQPQHF,TGTGCCAGCGACAGGGTTGGGAGCAATCAGCCCCAGCATTTT
NA,TRBV6-5,15,TRBJ2-7,NA,CASRRTDFSSYEQYF,TGTGCCAGCAGACGGACGGATTTTAGCTCCTACGAGCAGTACTTC
NA,TRBV27,14,TRBJ2-1,NA,CASSLSPSIHEQFF,TGTGCCAGCAGTTTATCGCCCTCCATTCATGAGCAGTTCTTC
NA,TRBV6-5,14,TRBJ2-1,NA,CASSLQVSYNEQFF,TGTGCCAGCAGTTTGCAGGTCTCCTACAATGAGCAGTTCTTC
NA,TRBV7-9,14,TRBJ1-2,NA,CASSSFSGLYGYTF,TGTGCCAGCAGCTCATTTTCAGGGCTCTATGGCTACACCTTC
NA,TRBV9,15,TRBJ2-7,TRBD1,CASSVAGQGTYEQYF,TGTGCCAGCAGCGTAGCGGGACAGGGGACCTACGAGCAGTACTTC
NA,TRBV5-5,17,TRBJ1-4,TRBD1,CASSSRQGALTNEKLFF,TGTGCCAGCAGCTCCCGACAGGGGGCTCTGACTAATGAAAAACTGTTTTTT
NA,TRBV27,15,TRBJ2-5,TRBD2,CASSSAGLAGETQYF,TGTGCCAGCAGTTCCGCGGGACTAGCGGGAGAGACCCAGTACTTC
NA,TRBV7-3,15,TRBJ2-3,NA,CASSLTRDGTDTQYF,TGTGCCAGCAGCTTAACTAGAGATGGCACAGATACGCAGTATTTT
NA,TRBV30,12,TRBJ1-2,NA,CAREKIRYGYTF,TGTGCCCGGGAAAAGATCCGCTATGGCTACACCTTC
NA,TRBV6-5,15,TRBJ1-3,NA,CASSDSLLAGNTIYF,TGTGCCAGCAGCGACAGTCTTTTAGCCGGAAACACCATATATTTT
NA,TRBV18,15,TRBJ2-2,TRBD1,CASSAGTGATGELFF,TGTGCCAGCTCGGCCGGTACAGGGGCCACCGGGGAGCTGTTTTTT
NA,TRBV6-4,15,TRBJ1-6,NA,CASSEAQTYNSPLHF,TGTGCCAGCAGTGAAGCCCAGACCTATAATTCACCCCTCCACTTT
NA,TRBV4-3,16,TRBJ2-2,NA,CASSPWVGTNTGELFF,TGCGCCAGCAGCCCATGGGTAGGAACGAACACCGGGGAGCTGTTTTTT
NA,TRBV28,15,TRBJ1-2,NA,CASTSSPRDFYGYTF,TGTGCCAGCACCTCATCTCCCAGGGATTTCTATGGCTACACCTTC
NA,TRBV7-9,16,TRBJ1-1,TRBD1,CASSSTFTGGNTEAFF,TGTGCCAGCAGCTCCACATTTACAGGGGGTAACACTGAAGCTTTCTTT
NA,TRBV9,14,TRBJ2-7,TRBD1,CASHRGPGDYEQYF,TGTGCCAGCCACAGGGGCCCCGGGGATTACGAGCAGTACTTC
NA,TRBV19,17,TRBJ1-5,NA,CASSRAPGPYSNQPQHF,TGTGCCAGTAGTAGGGCCCCAGGCCCATATAGCAATCAGCCCCAGCATTTT
NA,TRBV9,14,TRBJ2-5,TRBD1,CASSVEAGGRTQYF,TGTGCCAGCAGCGTAGAGGCAGGGGGTAGGACCCAGTACTTC
NA,TRBV30,15,TRBJ1-5,NA,CAWSVDRAGNQPQHF,TGTGCCTGGAGTGTCGACCGGGCGGGGAATCAGCCCCAGCATTTT
NA,TRBV9,14,TRBJ2-7,NA,CASSVGDSPYEQYF,TGTGCCAGCAGCGTAGGGGACTCCCCATACGAGCAGTACTTC
NA,TRBV16,14,TRBJ1-1,NA,CASSQWGENTEAFF,TGTGCCAGCAGCCAATGGGGGGAGAACACTGAAGCTTTCTTT
NA,TRBV19,13,TRBJ2-5,NA,CASSIDERETQYF,TGTGCCAGTAGTATAGACGAGAGAGAGACCCAGTACTTC
NA,TRBV18,15,TRBJ2-7,NA,CASSPRSRGVFEQYF,TGTGCCAGCTCACCCCGTTCGAGGGGGGTGTTCGAGCAGTACTTC
NA,TRBV30,13,TRBJ1-6,TRBD1,CAWRGQGVSPLHF,TGTGCCTGGAGGGGACAGGGTGTTTCACCCCTCCACTTT
NA,TRBV5-6,11,TRBJ1-1,TRBD1,CASSFRGGAFF,TGTGCCAGCAGCTTCAGGGGGGGCGCTTTCTTT
NA,TRBV7-2,14,TRBJ2-3,NA,CASSLRAPRDTQYF,TGTGCCAGCAGCTTAAGGGCCCCTCGAGATACGCAGTATTTT
NA,TRBV30,20,TRBJ1-6,TRBD1,CAWQAGQGASHSFWNSPLHF,TGTGCCTGGCAAGCGGGACAGGGGGCCTCTCACTCCTTTTGGAATTCACCCCTCCACTTT
NA,TRBV7-2,19,TRBJ2-5,TRBD2,CASSLAGEMGLAGTETQYF,TGTGCCAGCAGCTTAGCTGGGGAGATGGGACTAGCGGGAACAGAGACCCAGTACTTC